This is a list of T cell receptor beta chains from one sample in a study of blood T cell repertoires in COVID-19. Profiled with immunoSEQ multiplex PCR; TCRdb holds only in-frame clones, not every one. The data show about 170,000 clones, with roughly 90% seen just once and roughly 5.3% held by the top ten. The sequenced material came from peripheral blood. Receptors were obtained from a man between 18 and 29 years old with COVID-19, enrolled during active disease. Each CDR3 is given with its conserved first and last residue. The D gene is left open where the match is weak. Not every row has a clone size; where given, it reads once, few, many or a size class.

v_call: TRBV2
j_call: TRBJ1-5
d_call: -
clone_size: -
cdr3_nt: TGTGCCAGCAGCATACAGGGTTTAGGTCAGCCCCAGCATTTT
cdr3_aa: CASSIQGLGQPQHF

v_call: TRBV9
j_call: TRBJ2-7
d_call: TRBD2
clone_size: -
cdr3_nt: TGTGCCAGCAACCCTAGCGGGAGATTCGACGAGCAGTACTTC
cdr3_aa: CASNPSGRFDEQYF

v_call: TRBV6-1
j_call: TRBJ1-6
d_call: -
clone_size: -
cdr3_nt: TGTGCCAGCAGTGAAGCAACAGGAGAATCACCCCTCCACTTT
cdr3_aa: CASSEATGESPLHF

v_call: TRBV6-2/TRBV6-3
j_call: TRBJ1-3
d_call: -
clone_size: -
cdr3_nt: TGTGCCAGCAGTACCGACAGCTACTCTGGAAACACCATATATTTT
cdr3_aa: CASSTDSYSGNTIYF

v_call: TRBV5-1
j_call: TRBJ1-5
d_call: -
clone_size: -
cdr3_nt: TGCGCCAGCAGCTTGGCAGGGTTTACCGATCAGCCCCAGCATTTT
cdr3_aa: CASSLAGFTDQPQHF

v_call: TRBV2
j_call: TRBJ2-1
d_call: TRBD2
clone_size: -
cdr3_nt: TGTGCCAGCAGTGAACTGGGGTCTAGCGGGTCCAATGAGCAGTTCTTC
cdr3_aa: CASSELGSSGSNEQFF

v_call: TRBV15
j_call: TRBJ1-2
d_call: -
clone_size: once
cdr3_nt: TGTGCCACCAGCAGAGACCTTAATACAGGGACTAACTATGGCTACACCTTC
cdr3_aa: CATSRDLNTGTNYGYTF

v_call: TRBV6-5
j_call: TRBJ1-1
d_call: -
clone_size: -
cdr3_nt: TGTGCCAGCAGTAACCCGACGGGGAGAGGGACTGAAGCTTTCTTT
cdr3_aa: CASSNPTGRGTEAFF

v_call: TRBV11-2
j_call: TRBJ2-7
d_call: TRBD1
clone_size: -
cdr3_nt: TGTGCCAGCAGCCCCTGGACAGGGCTTACCTACGAGCAGTACTTC
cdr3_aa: CASSPWTGLTYEQYF

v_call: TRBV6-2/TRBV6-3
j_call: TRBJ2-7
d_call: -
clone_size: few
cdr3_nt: TGTGCCAGCAGTTTCGCGTCATCCGCCGAGCAGTACTTC
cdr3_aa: CASSFASSAEQYF

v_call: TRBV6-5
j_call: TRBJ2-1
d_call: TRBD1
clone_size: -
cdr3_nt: TGTGCCAGCAGACCAACAGGGACAGATGAGCAGTTCTTC
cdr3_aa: CASRPTGTDEQFF

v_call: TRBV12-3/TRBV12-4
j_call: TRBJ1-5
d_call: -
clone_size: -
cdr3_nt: TGTGCCAGCAACACAGGGAGCAATCAGCCCCAGCATTTT
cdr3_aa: CASNTGSNQPQHF

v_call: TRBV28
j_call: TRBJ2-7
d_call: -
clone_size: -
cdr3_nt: TGTGCCAGCAGTTTTGGGCTTCCCTCCTACGAGCAGTACTTC
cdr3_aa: CASSFGLPSYEQYF

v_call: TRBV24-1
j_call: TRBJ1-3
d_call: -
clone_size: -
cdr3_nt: TGTGCCACCAGTGATCCCCCTTTCCGGCCGTCGGGTTTTGGAAACACCATATATTTT
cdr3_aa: CATSDPPFRPSGFGNTIYF

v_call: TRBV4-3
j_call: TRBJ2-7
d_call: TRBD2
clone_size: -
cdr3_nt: TGCGCCAGCAGCCCGTCAGCGGGAGCCTACGAGCAGTACTTC
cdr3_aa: CASSPSAGAYEQYF

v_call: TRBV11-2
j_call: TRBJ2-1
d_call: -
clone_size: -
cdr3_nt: TGTGCCAGCAGCACAGGAGTCGGTGAGCAGTTCTTC
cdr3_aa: CASSTGVGEQFF

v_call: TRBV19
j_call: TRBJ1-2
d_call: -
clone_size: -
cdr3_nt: TGTGCCAGTAGTCTCGGGACACTCCCTAACTATGGCTACACCTTC
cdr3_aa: CASSLGTLPNYGYTF

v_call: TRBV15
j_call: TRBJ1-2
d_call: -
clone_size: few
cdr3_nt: TGTGCCACCAGCATTTCAGGGGCCGAGGCAAGCTATGGCTACACCTTC
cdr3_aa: CATSISGAEASYGYTF

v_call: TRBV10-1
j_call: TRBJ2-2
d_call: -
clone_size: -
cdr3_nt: TGCGCCACCCTGCCTCGGGAGATCGGCACCGGGGAGCTGTTTTTT
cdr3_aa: CATLPREIGTGELFF

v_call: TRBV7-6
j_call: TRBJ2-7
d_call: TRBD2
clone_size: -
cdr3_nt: TGTGCCAGCAGCCCCGGGACTAGCGGGAGATCTCTCGAGCAGTACTTC
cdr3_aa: CASSPGTSGRSLEQYF

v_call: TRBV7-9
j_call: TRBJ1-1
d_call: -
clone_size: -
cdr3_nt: TGTGCCAGCAGCGACCTGCGGCGGATGAACACTGAAGCTTTCTTT
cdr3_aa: CASSDLRRMNTEAFF

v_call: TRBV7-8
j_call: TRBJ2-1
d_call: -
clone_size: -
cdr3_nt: TGTGCCAGCAGCTTAGTGGCAGGGTCTGATTACAATGAGCAGTTCTTC
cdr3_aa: CASSLVAGSDYNEQFF

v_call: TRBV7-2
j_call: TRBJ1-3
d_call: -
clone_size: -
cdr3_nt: TGTGCCAGCAGCTGGAGGACTGGGAACTCTGGAAACACCATATATTTT
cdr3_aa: CASSWRTGNSGNTIYF

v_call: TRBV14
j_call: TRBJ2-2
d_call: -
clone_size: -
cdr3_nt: TGTGCCAGCAGCCAAGATCTTTTCTTTGGGGAGCTGTTTTTT
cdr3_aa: CASSQDLFFGELFF

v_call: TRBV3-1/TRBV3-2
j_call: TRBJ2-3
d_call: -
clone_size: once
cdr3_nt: TGTGCCAGCAGCCCCGAACCTCTGGCGGTCTCGCAGTATTTT
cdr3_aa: CASSPEPLAVSQYF

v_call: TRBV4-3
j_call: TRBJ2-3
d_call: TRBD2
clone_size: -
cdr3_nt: TGCGCCAGCAGCCACCTCCTTAGTGAACTAGCGCGCTCACGCACAGATACGCAGTATTTT
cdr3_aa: CASSHLLSELARSRTDTQYF

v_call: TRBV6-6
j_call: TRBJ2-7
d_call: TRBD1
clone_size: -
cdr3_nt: TGTGCCAGCAGTCCCACAGGGGTCGAGCAGTACTTC
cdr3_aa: CASSPTGVEQYF

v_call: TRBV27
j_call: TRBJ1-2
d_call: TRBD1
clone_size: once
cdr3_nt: TGTGCCAGCAGTTTATCTGGTGGACAGGGGTATAATGGCTACACCTTC
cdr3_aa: CASSLSGGQGYNGYTF

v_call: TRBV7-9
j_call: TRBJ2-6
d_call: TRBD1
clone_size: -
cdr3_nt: TGTGCCAGCAGCTTAAACAGGGGCCCCTACTCTGGGGCCAACGTCCTGACTTTC
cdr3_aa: CASSLNRGPYSGANVLTF

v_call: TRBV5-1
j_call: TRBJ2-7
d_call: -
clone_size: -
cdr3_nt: TGCGCCAGCAGCTTGAACTTCGACGAGCAGTACTTC
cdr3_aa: CASSLNFDEQYF

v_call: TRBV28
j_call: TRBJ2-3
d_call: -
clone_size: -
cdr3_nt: TGTGCCAGCATGGTTAGGGAGACAGATACGCAGTATTTT
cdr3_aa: CASMVRETDTQYF

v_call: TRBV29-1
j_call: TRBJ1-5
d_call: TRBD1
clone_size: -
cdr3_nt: TGCAGCGTCGGACAGGCTCAGGATCAGCCCCAGCATTTT
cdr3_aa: CSVGQAQDQPQHF

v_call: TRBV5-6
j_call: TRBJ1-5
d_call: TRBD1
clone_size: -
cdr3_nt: TGTGCCAGCAGCTTGGGATGGGAATCGACAGGGAATAGCAATCAGCCCCAGCATTTT
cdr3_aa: CASSLGWESTGNSNQPQHF

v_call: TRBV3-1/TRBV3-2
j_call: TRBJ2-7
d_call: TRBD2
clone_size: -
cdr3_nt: TGTGCCAGCAGCCAGGCTAGCGGGAACAACGAGCAGTACTTC
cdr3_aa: CASSQASGNNEQYF

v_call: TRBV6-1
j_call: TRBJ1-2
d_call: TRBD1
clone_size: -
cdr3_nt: TGTGCCAGCAGTGAAGAAGAGACAGGGACCCCTTACTATGGCTACACCTTC
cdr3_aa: CASSEEETGTPYYGYTF

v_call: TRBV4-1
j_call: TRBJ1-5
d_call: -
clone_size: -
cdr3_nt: TGCGCCAGCAGCCAAGTGAGCGGTGGTAGCAATCAGCCCCAGCATTTT
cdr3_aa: CASSQVSGGSNQPQHF

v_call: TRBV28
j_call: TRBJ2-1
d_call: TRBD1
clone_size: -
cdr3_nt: TGTGCCAGCAGTTTAGGGACAGGGGGCTGGAATGAGCAGTTCTTC
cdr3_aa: CASSLGTGGWNEQFF

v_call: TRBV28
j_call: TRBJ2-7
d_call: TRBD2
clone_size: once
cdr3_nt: TGTGCCAGTAGGACTAGCGGGGCCTACGAGCAGTACTTC
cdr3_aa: CASRTSGAYEQYF

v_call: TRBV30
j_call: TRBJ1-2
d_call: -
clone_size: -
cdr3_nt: TGTGCCTGGAGTACCACAGTAAACTATGGCTACACCTTC
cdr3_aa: CAWSTTVNYGYTF

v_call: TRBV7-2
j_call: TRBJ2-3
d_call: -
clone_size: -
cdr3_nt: TGTGTCAGCAGCTTAGTCATTTCAGATACGCAGTATTTT
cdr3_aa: CVSSLVISDTQYF

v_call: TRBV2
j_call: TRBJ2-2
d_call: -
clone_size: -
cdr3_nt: TGTGCCAGCAATTCCGGGACTTTTAACACCGGGGAGCTGTTTTTT
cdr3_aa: CASNSGTFNTGELFF

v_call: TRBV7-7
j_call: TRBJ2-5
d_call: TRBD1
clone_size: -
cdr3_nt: TGTGCTAGCAGCTTAGCCCTTCAGGGGGAAGAGACCCAGTACTTC
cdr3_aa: CASSLALQGEETQYF

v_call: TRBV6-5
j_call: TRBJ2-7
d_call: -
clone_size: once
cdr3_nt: TGTGCCACCCCGGGGTACGAGCAGTACTTC
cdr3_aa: CATPGYEQYF

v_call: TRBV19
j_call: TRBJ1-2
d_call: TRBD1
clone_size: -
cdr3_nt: TGTGCCAGTAGTCCCTCGACAGGGACAGACTATGGCTACACCTTC
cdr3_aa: CASSPSTGTDYGYTF

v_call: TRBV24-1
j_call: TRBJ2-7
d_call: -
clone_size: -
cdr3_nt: TGTGCCACCAGTGTCCCCTGGACTCGCGAGTACGAGCAGTACTTC
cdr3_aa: CATSVPWTREYEQYF

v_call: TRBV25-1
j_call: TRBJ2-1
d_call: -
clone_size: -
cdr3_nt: TGTGCCAGCAGTGAATGGGCAGGGCTTGAGCAGTTCTTC
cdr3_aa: CASSEWAGLEQFF

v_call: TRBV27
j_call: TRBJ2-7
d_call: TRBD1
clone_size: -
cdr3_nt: TGTGCCAGCAGTCCGGGACAGGGCTACGAGCAGTACTTC
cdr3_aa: CASSPGQGYEQYF

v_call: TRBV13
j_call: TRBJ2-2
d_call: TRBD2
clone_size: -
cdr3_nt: TGTGCCAGCAGCCCGGGACTAGCGGGAGAAAACGGGGAGCTGTTTTTT
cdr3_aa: CASSPGLAGENGELFF

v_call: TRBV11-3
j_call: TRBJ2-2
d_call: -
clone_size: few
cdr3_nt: TGTGCCAGCAGCTTTTCCCGGTTTCCCCAGGGCCGGACCGGGGAGCTGTTTTTT
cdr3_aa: CASSFSRFPQGRTGELFF

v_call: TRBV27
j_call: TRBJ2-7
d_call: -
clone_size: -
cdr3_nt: TGTGCCAGCAGTTTCGCCCCACCGAGCTCCTACGAGCAGTACTTC
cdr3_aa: CASSFAPPSSYEQYF

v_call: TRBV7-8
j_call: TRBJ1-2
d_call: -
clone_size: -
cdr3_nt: TGTGCCAGCAGCCCGTTAGGGAGAGGGTATGGCTACACCTTC
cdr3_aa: CASSPLGRGYGYTF

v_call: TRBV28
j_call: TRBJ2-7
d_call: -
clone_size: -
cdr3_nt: TGTGCCAGCAGTACCACAGGGTTTTCCTACGAGCAGTACTTC
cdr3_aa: CASSTTGFSYEQYF